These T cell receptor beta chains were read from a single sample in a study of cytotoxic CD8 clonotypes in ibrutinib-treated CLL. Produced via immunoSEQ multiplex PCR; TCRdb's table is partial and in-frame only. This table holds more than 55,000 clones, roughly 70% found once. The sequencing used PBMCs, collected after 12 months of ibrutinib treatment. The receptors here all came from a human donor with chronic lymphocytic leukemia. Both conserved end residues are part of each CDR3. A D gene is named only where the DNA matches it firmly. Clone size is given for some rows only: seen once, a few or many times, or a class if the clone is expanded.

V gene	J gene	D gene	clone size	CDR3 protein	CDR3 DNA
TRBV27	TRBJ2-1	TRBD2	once	CASGPMGGAGVNEQFF	TGTGCCAGCGGTCCAATGGGGGGAGCGGGAGTCAATGAGCAGTTCTTC
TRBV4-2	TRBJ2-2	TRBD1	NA	CASSQDQGQGGTGELFF	TGTGCCAGCAGCCAAGATCAAGGACAGGGAGGCACCGGGGAGCTGTTTTTT
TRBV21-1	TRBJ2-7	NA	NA	CASSKVAGAGYEQYF	TGTGCCAGCAGCAAGGTTGCGGGAGCGGGCTACGAGCAGTACTTC
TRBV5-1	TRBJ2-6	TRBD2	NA	CASSGSGGWANVLTF	TGCGCCAGCAGCGGGAGCGGGGGGTGGGCCAACGTCCTGACTTTC
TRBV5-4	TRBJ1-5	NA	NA	CASSLRGPNQPQHF	TGTGCCAGCAGCTTGCGAGGGCCCAATCAGCCCCAGCATTTT
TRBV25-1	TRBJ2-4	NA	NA	CASSEWGTAAKNIQYF	TGTGCCAGCAGTGAATGGGGGACGGCAGCCAAAAACATTCAGTACTTC
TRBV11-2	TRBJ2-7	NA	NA	CASSLLVGLPYEQYF	TGTGCCAGCAGCTTGTTAGTCGGACTACCCTACGAGCAGTACTTC
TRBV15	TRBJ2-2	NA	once	CATSRNRDGELFF	TGTGCCACCAGCAGGAACAGGGACGGGGAGCTGTTTTTT
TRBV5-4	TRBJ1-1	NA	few	CASSLVNTEAFF	TGTGCCAGCAGCTTGGTGAACACTGAAGCTTTCTTT
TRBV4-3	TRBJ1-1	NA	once	CASSQTTSTEAFF	TGCGCCAGCAGCCAGACGACGAGCACTGAAGCTTTCTTT
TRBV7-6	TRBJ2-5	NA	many	CASSSQGRETQYF	TGTGCCAGCAGCTCCCAGGGTAGGGAGACCCAGTACTTC
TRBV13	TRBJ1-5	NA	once	CASSLSRSSDQPQHF	TGTGCCAGCAGCTTAAGTCGGTCGAGCGATCAGCCCCAGCATTTT
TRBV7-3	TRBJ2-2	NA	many	CASSPWDGAGELFF	TGTGCCAGCAGCCCCTGGGACGGGGCCGGGGAGCTGTTTTTT
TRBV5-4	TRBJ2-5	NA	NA	CASSLGSGGETQYF	TGTGCCAGCAGCTTAGGGAGCGGAGGGGAGACCCAGTACTTC
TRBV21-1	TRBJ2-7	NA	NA	CASSKAVGCTYEQYF	TGTGCCAGCAGCAAAGCGGTGGGTTGCACCTACGAGCAGTACTTC
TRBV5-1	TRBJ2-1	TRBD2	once	CASSKLAGESNEQFF	TGCGCCAGCAGCAAACTAGCGGGAGAGTCCAATGAGCAGTTCTTC
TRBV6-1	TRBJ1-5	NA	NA	CASGRTGVHQPQHF	TGTGCCAGCGGAAGGACGGGGGTCCATCAGCCCCAGCATTTT
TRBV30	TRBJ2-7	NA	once	CAWRARGSAYEQYF	TGTGCCTGGAGGGCCAGGGGTAGCGCCTACGAGCAGTACTTC
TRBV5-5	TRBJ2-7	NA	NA	CASSLEAAGGLYEQYF	TGTGCCAGCAGCTTGGAGGCGGCAGGGGGGCTCTACGAGCAGTACTTC
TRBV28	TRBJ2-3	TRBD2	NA	CASSLVSSGGSTDTQYF	TGTGCCAGCAGTTTAGTGTCTAGCGGGGGCAGCACAGATACGCAGTATTTT
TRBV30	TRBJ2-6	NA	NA	CAWSTGISGANVLTF	TGTGCCTGGAGTACAGGAATCTCTGGGGCCAACGTCCTGACTTTC
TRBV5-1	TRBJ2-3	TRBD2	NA	CASSPGTSGPTDTQYF	TGCGCCAGCAGCCCTGGGACTAGCGGCCCCACAGATACGCAGTATTTT
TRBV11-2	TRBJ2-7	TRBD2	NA	CASSLELRTAGDYEQYF	TGTGCCAGCAGCTTAGAGTTGAGGACAGCGGGGGACTACGAGCAGTACTTC
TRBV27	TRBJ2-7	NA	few	CASSLSMPLVGEQYF	TGTGCCAGCAGTTTATCCATGCCCTTAGTAGGCGAGCAGTACTTC
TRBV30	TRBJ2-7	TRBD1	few	CAWTKGGTGSYEQYF	TGTGCCTGGACGAAGGGGGGGACAGGGAGTTACGAGCAGTACTTC
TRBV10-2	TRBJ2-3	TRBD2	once	CASSVPASRLAGVSDTQYF	TGCGCCAGCAGTGTCCCAGCGAGTAGACTAGCGGGAGTATCAGATACGCAGTATTTT
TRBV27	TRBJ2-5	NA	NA	CASSGSPGIAQYF	TGTGCCAGCAGTGGCAGCCCAGGAATAGCCCAGTACTTC
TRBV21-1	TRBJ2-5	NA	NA	CASSKASSVTGDF	TGTGCCAGCAGCAAAGCGAGTTCCGTCACAGGGGACTTC
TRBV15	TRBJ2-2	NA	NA	CATSRDRGNTGELFF	TGTGCCACCAGCAGAGACAGGGGTAACACCGGGGAGCTGTTTTTT
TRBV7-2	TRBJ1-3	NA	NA	CASSPSSGNTIYF	TGTGCCAGCAGCCCGTCCTCTGGAAACACCATATATTTT
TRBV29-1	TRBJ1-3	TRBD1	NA	CSVGQGTRSGNTIYF	TGCAGCGTTGGACAGGGCACCCGCTCTGGAAACACCATATATTTT
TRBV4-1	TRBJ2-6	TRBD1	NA	CASSQRDRVDSGANVLTF	TGCGCCAGCAGCCAGAGGGACAGGGTTGACTCTGGGGCCAACGTCCTGACTTTC
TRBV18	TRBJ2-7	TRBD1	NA	CASSPQGQGAHEQYF	TGTGCCAGCTCACCGCAGGGACAGGGGGCTCACGAGCAGTACTTC
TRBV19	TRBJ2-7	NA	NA	CASSARRTTSSYEQYF	TGTGCCAGTAGTGCTAGACGGACGACGAGCTCCTACGAGCAGTACTTC
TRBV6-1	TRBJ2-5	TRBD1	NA	CASINPGGETQYF	TGTGCCAGCATCAACCCAGGGGGAGAGACCCAGTACTTC
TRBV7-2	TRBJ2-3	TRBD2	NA	CASSLGPSGDTQYF	TGTGCCAGCAGCTTAGGTCCTAGCGGAGATACGCAGTATTTT
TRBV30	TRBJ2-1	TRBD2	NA	CAWSPLGREGNEQFF	TGTGCCTGGAGTCCACTGGGGCGGGAGGGGAATGAGCAGTTCTTC
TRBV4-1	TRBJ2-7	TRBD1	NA	CASSLQGGTGGWEQYF	TGCGCCAGCAGCCTCCAAGGGGGGACAGGGGGTTGGGAGCAGTACTTC
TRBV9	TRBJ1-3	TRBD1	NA	CASSLTPGGATTGNTIYF	TGTGCCAGCAGCCTTACTCCAGGGGGCGCGACCACTGGAAACACCATATATTTT
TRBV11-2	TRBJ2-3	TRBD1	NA	CASSTQGGGFTDTQYF	TGTGCCAGCAGCACACAGGGGGGCGGATTCACAGATACGCAGTATTTT
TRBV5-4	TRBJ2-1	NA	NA	CASSLDLEGRKFF	TGTGCCAGCAGCTTGGATCTCGAAGGGCGAAAGTTCTTC
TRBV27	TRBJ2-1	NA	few	CASSRGGAYNEQFF	TGTGCCAGCAGTAGGGGGGGGGCATACAATGAGCAGTTCTTC
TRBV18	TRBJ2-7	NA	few	CASSPQSGKGVEQYF	TGTGCCAGCTCACCACAGTCAGGTAAAGGCGTCGAGCAGTACTTC
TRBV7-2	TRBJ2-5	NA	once	CASSLVGQETQYF	TGTGCCAGCAGCCTCGTAGGGCAAGAGACCCAGTACTTC
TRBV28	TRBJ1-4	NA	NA	CASSLGLNEKLFF	TGTGCCAGCAGTTTGGGCCTAAATGAAAAACTGTTTTTT
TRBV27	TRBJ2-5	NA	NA	CASRRKGGWGETQYF	TGTGCCAGCAGGAGAAAGGGAGGTTGGGGGGAGACCCAGTACTTC
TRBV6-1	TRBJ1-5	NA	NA	CASFGGGNQPQHF	TGTGCCAGCTTCGGGGGGGGCAATCAGCCCCAGCATTTT